This TCR beta chain was found in a study of blood T cell repertoires in COVID-19. Study details: T cells, B-cell-depleted T cells, or PBMCs provided the cDNA or gDNA that served as material.

Original handling: Researchers report that nucleated cell counts were estimated from reference gene primer amplification. TCRdb's copy holds only in-frame clones and misses some; the assay was immunoSEQ multiplex PCR. V, J and clone size are taken as reported in that table, and D and trimming were inferred from the DNA itself. This sample has approximately 30,000 clones, with 60% to 80% found just once. This clone has only a few counts. This CDR3 is 13 amino acids long. The V end lost 1 base, the J end lost 6 bases, and 7 bases lay between the germline ends. Germline V gene lookup returns CDR1 SGHTA and CDR2 FQGNSA.

The sequence came from a woman in her fifties or sixties with acute or convalescent COVID-19. Sequencing input: peripheral blood. The chain has TRBV7-2 and TRBJ1-5, with unresolved D. CDR3 bases: TGTGCCAGCAGCTTAGGCAGATTTCAGCCCCAGCATTTT. It codes for CASSLGRFQPQHF.